This TCR beta chain was identified during a study of T cell responses to AZD1222 COVID-19 vaccine. Points from the study as a whole: Among those given AZD1222, only 5 to 7 were seropositive at baseline. Close to half of all spike-specific TCRs reportedly target regions of the variants that are unmutated.

Only in-frame clones appear in the TCRdb table, and some are missing; sequencing was by immunoSEQ multiplex PCR. The sample includes 150,000 or so clones, more than 85% of them seen just once. The length of the CDR3 is 15 residues. The trim removed 4 bases at V and 7 bases at J, leaving 6 bases unmatched. The germline gives CDR1 SGDLS, CDR2 YYNGEE. On this clone itself: Its antigen is unknown.

This sample comprised peripheral blood, obtained 28 days after the second AZD1222 dose. This sequence was found in an adult who received the AZD1222 COVID-19 vaccine. The chain joins TRBV9 to TRBJ2-2; 11 bases match TRBD2. The CDR3 DNA sequence: TGTGCCAGCAGCAGAATTAGCGGGAGGGGCGGGGAGCTGTTTTTT. It encodes CASSRISGRGGELFF.